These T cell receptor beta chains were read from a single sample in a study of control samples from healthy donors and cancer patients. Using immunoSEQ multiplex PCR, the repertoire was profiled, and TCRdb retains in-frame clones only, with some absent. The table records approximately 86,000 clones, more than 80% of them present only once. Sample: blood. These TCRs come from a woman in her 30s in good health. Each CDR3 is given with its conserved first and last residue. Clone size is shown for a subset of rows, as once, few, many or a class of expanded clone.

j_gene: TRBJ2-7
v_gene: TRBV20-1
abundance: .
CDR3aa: CSASGGSSYEQYF

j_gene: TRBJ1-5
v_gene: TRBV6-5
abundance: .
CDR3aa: CASSYVDSNQPQHF

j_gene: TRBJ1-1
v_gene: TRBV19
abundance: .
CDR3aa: CASSISGNYEAFF

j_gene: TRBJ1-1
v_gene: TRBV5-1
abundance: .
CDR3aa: CASSLGQNMNTEAFF

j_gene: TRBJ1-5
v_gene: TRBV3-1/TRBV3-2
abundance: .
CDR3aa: CASSQVKGQPQHF

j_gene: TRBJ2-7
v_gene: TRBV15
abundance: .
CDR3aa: CATSRDSRRGYEQYF

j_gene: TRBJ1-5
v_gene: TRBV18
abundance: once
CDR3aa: CASSPGQANSNQPQHF

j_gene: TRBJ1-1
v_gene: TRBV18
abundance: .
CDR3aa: CASSPRGQNTEAFF

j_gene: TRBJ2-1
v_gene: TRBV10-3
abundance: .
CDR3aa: CAISQTSDSYNEQFF

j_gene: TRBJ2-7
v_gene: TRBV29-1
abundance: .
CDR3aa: CSAWTGYEQYF

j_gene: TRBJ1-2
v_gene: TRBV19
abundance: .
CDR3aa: CASSISLTDGYTF

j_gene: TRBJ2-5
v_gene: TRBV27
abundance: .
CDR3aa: CASSLAGTETQYF

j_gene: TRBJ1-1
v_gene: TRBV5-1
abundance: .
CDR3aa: CASSLMQGGNTEAFF

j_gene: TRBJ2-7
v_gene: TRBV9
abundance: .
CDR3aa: CASSVGGGDYEQYF

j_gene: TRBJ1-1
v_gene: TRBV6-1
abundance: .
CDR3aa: CASSEETGGHTEAFF

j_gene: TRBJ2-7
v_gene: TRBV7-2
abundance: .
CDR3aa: CASSEQGALYYEQYF

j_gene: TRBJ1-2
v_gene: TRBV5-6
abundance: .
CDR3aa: CASSLAQGAFGYTF

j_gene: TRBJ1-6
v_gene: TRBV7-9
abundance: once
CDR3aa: CASSLERSKSSYNSPLHF